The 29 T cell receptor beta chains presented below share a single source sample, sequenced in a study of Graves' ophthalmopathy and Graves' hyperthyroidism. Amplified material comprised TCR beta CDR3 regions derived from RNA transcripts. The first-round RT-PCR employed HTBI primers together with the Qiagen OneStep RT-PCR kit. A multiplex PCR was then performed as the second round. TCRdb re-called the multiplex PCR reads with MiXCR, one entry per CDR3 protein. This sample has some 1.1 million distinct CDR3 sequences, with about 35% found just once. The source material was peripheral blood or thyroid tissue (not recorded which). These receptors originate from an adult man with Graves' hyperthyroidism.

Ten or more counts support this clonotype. Here the CDR3 reads CSVGLAVTGELFF. The CDR3 nucleotides are TGCAGCGTTGGCCTAGCAGTAACCGGGGAGCTGTTTTTT. The chain has TRBV29-1 and TRBJ2-2; D perhaps matches TRBD2 (5 bases). This CDR3 has 13 amino acids. Looked up from germline, CDR1 is SQVTM and CDR2 is ANQGSEA. The V gene lost 4 bases and the J gene lost 5 bases, with 11 bases spanning the gap.

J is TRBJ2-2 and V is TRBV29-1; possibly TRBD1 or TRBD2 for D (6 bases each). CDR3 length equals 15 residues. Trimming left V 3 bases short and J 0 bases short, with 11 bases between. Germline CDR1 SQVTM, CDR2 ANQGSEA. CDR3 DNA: TGCAGCGTTGACAAGGGGGGCGCGAACACCGGGGAGCTGTTTTTT. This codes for CSVDKGGANTGELFF.

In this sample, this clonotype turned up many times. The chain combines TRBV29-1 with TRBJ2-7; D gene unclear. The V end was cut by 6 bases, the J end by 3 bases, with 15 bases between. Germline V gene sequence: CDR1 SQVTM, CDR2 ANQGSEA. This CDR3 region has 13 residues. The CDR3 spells CSVVDGLYYEQYF. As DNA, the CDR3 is TGCAGCGTAGTGGACGGTTTGTACTACGAGCAGTACTTC.

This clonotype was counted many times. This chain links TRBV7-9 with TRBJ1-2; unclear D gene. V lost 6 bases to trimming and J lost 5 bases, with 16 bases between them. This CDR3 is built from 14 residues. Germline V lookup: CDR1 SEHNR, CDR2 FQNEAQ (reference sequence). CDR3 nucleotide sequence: TGTGCCAGCAGTCCTATCGGGGATATATATGGCTACACCTTC. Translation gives CASSPIGDIYGYTF.

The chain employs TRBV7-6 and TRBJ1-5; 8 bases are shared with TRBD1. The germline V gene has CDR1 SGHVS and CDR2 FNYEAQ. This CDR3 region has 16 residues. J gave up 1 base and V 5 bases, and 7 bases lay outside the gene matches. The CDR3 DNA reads TGTGCCAGCAGCACTTCGGACAGGGAAAGCAATCAGCCCCAGCATTTT. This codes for CASSTSDRESNQPQHF. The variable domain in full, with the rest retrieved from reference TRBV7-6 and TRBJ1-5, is GAGVSQSPRYKVTKRGQDVALRCDPISGHVSLYWYRQALGQGPEFLTYFNYEAQQDKSGLPNDRFSAERPEGSISTLTIQRTEQRDSAMYRCASSTSDRESNQPQHFGDGTRLSIL.

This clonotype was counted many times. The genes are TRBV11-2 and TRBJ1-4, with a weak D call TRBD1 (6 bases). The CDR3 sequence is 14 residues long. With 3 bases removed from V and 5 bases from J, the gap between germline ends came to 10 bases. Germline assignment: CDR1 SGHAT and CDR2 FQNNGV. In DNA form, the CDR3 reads TGTGCCAGCAGCTTCCGCGGGGGCAATGAAAAACTGTTTTTT. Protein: CASSFRGGNEKLFF.

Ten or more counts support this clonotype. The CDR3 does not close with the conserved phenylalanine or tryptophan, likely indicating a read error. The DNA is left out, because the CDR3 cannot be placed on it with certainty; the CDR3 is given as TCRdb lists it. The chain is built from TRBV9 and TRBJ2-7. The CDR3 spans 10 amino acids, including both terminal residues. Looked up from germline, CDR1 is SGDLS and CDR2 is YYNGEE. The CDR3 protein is CASSVRSDTL.

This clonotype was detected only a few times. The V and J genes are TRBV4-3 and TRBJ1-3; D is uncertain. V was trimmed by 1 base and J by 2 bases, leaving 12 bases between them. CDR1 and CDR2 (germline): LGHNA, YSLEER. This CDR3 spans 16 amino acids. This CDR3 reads CASSQGNSKTGNTIYF. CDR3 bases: TGCGCCAGCAGCCAAGGTAACAGCAAAACTGGAAACACCATATATTTT.

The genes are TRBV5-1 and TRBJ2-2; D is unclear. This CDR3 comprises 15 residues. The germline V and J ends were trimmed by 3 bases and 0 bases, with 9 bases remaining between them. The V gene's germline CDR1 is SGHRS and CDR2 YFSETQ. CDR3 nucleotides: TGCGCCAGCAGCTGGAGAAATACGAACACCGGGGAGCTGTTTTTT. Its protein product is CASSWRNTNTGELFF. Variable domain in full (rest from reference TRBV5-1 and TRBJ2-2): KAGVTQTPRYLIKTRGQQVTLSCSPISGHRSVSWYQQTPGQGLQFLFEYFSETQRNKGNFPGRFSGRQFSNSRSEMNVSTLELGDSALYLCASSWRNTNTGELFFGEGSRLTVL.

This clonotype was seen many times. The CDR3 loop is CSVDGTEVNYGYTF. For the CDR3, the DNA is TGCAGCGTTGACGGGACAGAAGTAAACTATGGCTACACCTTC. The V call is TRBV29-1, the J call TRBJ1-2, with TRBD1 matching 7 bases. This CDR3 contains 14 residues. Per germline, CDR1 SQVTM and CDR2 ANQGSEA. V lost 3 bases and J lost 2; bases outside the gene matches: 6.

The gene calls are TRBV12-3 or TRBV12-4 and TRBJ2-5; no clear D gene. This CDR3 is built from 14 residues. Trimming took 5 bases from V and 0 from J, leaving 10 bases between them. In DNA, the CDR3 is TGTGCCAGCAGTGCCACAAACAACCAAGAGACCCAGTACTTC. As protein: CASSATNNQETQYF.

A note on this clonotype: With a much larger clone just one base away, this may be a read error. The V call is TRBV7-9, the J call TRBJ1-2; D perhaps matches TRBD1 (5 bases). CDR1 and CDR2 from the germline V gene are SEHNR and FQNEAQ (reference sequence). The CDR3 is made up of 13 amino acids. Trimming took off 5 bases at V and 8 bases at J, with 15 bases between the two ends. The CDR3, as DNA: TGTGCCAGCAGCCTTCAGGACACCGGGGGCTACACCTTC. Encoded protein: CASSLQDTGGYTF.

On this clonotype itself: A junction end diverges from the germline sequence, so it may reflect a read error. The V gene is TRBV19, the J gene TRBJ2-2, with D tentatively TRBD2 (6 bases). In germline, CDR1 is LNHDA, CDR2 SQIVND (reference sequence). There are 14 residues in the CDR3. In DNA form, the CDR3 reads TGCGCCAGTTCGGGACTCCCAGTCGGTGGGGAGCTGTTTTTT. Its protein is CASSGLPVGGELFF.

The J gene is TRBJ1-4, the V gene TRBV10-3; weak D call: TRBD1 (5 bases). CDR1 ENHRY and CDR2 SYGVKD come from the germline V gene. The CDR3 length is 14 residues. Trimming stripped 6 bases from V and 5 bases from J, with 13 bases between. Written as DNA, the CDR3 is TGTGCCATCAGCCCCCGTGGGGGGAATGAAAAACTGTTTTTT. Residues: CAISPRGGNEKLFF.

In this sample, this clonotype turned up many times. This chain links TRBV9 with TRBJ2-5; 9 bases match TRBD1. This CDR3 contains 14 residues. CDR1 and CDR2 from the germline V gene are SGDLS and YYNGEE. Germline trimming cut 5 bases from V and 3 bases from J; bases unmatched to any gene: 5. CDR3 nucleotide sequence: TGTGCCAGCAGAGACCGACAGGGGGAAGAGACCCAGTACTTC. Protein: CASRDRQGEETQYF.

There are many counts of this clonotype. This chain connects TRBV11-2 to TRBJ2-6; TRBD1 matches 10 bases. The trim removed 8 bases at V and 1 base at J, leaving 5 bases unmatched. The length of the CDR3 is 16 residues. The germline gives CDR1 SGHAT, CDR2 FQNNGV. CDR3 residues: CASFRDRGSGANVLTF. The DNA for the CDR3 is TGTGCCAGCTTCCGGGACAGGGGATCTGGGGCCAACGTCCTGACTTTC.

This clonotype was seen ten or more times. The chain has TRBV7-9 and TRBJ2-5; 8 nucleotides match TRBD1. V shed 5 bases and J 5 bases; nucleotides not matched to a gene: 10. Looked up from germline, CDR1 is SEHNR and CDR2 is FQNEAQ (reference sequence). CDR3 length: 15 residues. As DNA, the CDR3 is TGTGCCAGCAGCCGTGTCGGAGACAGGGGTGAGACCCAGTACTTC. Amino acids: CASSRVGDRGETQYF.

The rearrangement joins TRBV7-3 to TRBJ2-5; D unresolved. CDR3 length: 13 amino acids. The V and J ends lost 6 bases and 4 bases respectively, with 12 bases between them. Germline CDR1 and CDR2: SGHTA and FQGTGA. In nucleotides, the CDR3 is TGTGCCAGCAGTCCCAGCCAGCGAGAGACCCAGTACTTC. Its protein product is CASSPSQRETQYF.

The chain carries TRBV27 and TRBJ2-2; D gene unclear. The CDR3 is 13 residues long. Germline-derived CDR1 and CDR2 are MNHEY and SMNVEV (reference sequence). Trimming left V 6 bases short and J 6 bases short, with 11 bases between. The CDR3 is CASRLKPAGELFF. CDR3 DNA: TGTGCCAGCAGACTGAAACCGGCCGGGGAGCTGTTTTTT.

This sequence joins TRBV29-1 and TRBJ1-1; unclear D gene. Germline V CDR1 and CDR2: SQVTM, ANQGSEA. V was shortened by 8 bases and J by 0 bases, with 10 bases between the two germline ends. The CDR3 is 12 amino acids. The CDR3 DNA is TGCAGCATGGGCCAAATGAACACTGAAGCTTTCTTT. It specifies CSMGQMNTEAFF.

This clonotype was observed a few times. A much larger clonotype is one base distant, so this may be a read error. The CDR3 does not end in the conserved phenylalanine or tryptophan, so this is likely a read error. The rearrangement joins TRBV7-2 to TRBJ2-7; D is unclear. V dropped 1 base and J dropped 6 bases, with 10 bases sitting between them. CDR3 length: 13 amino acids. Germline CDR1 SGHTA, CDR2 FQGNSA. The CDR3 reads CASSLGHSLEQYL. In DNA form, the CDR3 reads TGTGCCAGCAGCTTAGGGCACAGCCTCGAGCAGTACCTC.

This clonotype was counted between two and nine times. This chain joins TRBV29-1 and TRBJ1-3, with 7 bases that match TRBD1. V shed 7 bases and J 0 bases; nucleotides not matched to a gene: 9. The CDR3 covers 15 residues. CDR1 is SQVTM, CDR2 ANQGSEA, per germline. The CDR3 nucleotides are TGCAGCGGAGACAGGGCCACTGACTCTGGAAACACCATATATTTT. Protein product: CSGDRATDSGNTIYF.

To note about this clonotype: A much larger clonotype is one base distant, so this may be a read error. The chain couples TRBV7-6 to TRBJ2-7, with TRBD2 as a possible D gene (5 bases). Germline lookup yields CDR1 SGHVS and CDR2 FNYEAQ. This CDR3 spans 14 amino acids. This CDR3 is CASSPWTASCEQYF. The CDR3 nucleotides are TGTGCCAGCAGCCCTTGGACTGCTTCCTGCGAGCAGTACTTC.

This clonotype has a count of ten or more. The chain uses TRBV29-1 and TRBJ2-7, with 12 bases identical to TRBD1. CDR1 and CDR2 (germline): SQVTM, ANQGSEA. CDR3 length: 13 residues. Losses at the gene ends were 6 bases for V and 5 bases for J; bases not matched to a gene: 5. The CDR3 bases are TGCAGCGTGGCAGGGACAGGGGGCAACGAGCAGTACTTC. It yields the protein CSVAGTGGNEQYF.

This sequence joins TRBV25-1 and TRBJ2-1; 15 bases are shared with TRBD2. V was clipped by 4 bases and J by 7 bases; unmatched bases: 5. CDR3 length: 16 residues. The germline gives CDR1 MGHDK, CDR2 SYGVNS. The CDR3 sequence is CASSAWTSGRDNEQFF. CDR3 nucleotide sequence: TGTGCCAGCAGTGCCTGGACTAGCGGGAGGGATAATGAGCAGTTCTTC.

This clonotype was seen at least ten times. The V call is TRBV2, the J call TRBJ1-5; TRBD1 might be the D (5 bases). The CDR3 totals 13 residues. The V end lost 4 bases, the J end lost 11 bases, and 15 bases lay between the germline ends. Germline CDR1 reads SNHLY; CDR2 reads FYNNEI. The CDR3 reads CASSVGDRETQHF. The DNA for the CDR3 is TGTGCCAGCAGTGTAGGGGACCGAGAGACCCAGCATTTT.

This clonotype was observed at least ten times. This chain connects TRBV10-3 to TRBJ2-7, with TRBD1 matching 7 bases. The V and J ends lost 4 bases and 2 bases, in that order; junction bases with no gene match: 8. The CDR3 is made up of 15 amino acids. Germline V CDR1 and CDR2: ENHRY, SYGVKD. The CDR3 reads CAISGARGQTYEQYF. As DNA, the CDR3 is TGTGCCATCAGTGGAGCAAGGGGGCAGACCTACGAGCAGTACTTC.

CDR3 sequence reads: CASSLEGQKNTEAFF. The CDR3 coding sequence is TGCGCCAGCAGCTTGGAGGGACAAAAGAACACTGAAGCTTTCTTT. V and J are TRBV5-1 and TRBJ1-1, with D possibly being TRBD1 (6 bases). The V end was cut by 0 bases, the J end by 1 base, with 10 bases between. The V gene's germline CDR1 is SGHRS and CDR2 YFSETQ. CDR3 length: 15 residues.

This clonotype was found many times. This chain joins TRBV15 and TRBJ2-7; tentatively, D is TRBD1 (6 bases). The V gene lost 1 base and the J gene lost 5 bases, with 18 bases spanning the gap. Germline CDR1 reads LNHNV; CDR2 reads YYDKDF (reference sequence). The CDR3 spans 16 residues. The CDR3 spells CATSRARTVLENEQYF. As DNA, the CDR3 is TGTGCCACCAGCAGAGCAAGGACAGTCCTCGAGAACGAGCAGTACTTC.